The 26 T cell receptor beta chains below come from one sample, sequenced in a study of T-cell memory formation after mild COVID-19. TCRdb re-called the 5' RACE reads through MiXCR, storing one row per CDR3 protein. The sample lists under 700,000 distinct CDR3 sequences, around 20% occurring once. The sample consisted of PBMCs or a T cell subset sorted from them (not recorded which). The receptors stem from an adult woman who had mild COVID-19 (a few samples of this study predate the infection). Cell type and time point are not known.

This clonotype was detected a few times. The rearrangement uses TRBV12-3 or TRBV12-4 and TRBJ1-2; D ambiguous. Trimming left V 3 bases short and J 3 bases short, with 8 bases between. The CDR3 runs to 13 residues. In nucleotides, the CDR3 is TGTGCCAGCAGTTTCGAGGACTACTATGGCTACACCTTC. Protein product: CASSFEDYYGYTF.

This chain links TRBV7-9 with TRBJ1-1; possible D gene TRBD1, 5 bases. The CDR3 loop spans 16 amino acids. The V end lost 4 bases, the J end lost 3 bases, and 18 bases lay between the germline ends. Germline loops: CDR1 SEHNR, CDR2 FQNEAQ (reference sequence). Written as DNA, the CDR3 is TGTGCCAGCAGCTCTGCCTTGGGGGGTCGGGACACTGAAGCTTTCTTT. Its protein is CASSSALGGRDTEAFF.

This clonotype was seen a handful of times. The gene calls are TRBV20-1 and TRBJ2-5; D may be TRBD2 (6 bases). Germline assignment: CDR1 DFQATT and CDR2 SNEGSKA (reference sequence). The CDR3 is 15 residues long. Trimming stripped 6 bases from V and 5 bases from J, with 22 bases between. DNA of the CDR3: TGCAGTGCCCCGGGTCAGCAGCGGGTATCGGAGACCCAGTACTTC. This translates into CSAPGQQRVSETQYF.

The chain couples TRBV24-1 to TRBJ2-1, with TRBD2 identical over 8 bases. V lost 4 bases, J lost 3 bases, and 1 base stayed unmatched. Per germline, CDR1 KGHDR and CDR2 SFDVKD. The CDR3 extends over 14 amino acids. The CDR3 bases are TGTGCCACCAGTGAGACTAGCGTCTACAATGAGCAGTTCTTC. Amino acid sequence: CATSETSVYNEQFF.

This clonotype turned up a few times. This chain uses TRBV6-1 with TRBJ1-6; the match to TRBD1 covers 10 bases. V was clipped by 1 base and J by 10 bases; unmatched bases: 4. CDR1 is MNHNS, CDR2 SASEGT, per germline. The CDR3 length is 15 residues. CDR3 loop: CASSEGDRGQSPLHF. The CDR3 nucleotides are TGTGCCAGCAGTGAAGGCGACAGGGGGCAATCACCCCTCCACTTT.

CDR3 nucleotides: TGTGCCAGCAGTGTTGGGACAGGTTCTCGGGACACTGAAGCTTTCTTT. This codes for CASSVGTGSRDTEAFF. The rearrangement uses TRBV12-3 or TRBV12-4 and TRBJ1-1; 8 positions match TRBD1. The CDR3 is 16 amino acids. V lost 5 bases, J lost 3 bases, and 11 bases stayed unmatched.

This clonotype was picked up many times. The V and J genes are TRBV5-1 and TRBJ2-5, with TRBD2 identical over 7 bases. From germline, CDR1 is SGHRS and CDR2 YFSETQ. V lost 2 bases and J lost 0; bases outside the gene matches: 13. The CDR3 sequence is 18 residues long. The DNA of the CDR3 is TGCGCCAGCAGCTTCCCCCCGCCGGGGGAGGGCCACCAAGAGACCCAGTACTTC. Translation gives CASSFPPPGEGHQETQYF. The full variable domain, with the rest looked up from reference TRBV5-1 and TRBJ2-5, is KAGVTQTPRYLIKTRGQQVTLSCSPISGHRSVSWYQQTPGQGLQFLFEYFSETQRNKGNFPGRFSGRQFSNSRSEMNVSTLELGDSALYLCASSFPPPGEGHQETQYFGPGTRLLVL.

There are a few counts of this clonotype. This chain connects TRBV15 to TRBJ2-2, with D possibly TRBD1 on 5 matching bases. V gave up 6 bases and J gave up 7 bases, with 18 bases separating them. The CDR3 is 15 residues long. CDR1 and CDR2 from the germline V gene are LNHNV and YYDKDF (reference sequence). Here the CDR3 reads CATSLGRTYSGELFF. CDR3 coding DNA: TGTGCCACCAGTCTGGGGCGAACCTACAGCGGGGAGCTGTTTTTT. Full variable domain (rest looked up from reference TRBV15 and TRBJ2-2): DAMVIQNPRYQVTQFGKPVTLSCSQTLNHNVMYWYQQKSSQAPKLLFHYYDKDFNNEADTPDNFQSRRPNTSFCFLDIRSPGLGDTAMYLCATSLGRTYSGELFFGEGSRLTVL.

This chain connects TRBV20-1 to TRBJ2-1; possible D gene TRBD2, 6 bases. Trimming removed 2 bases at V and 4 bases at J, with 18 bases between. The CDR3 covers 16 residues. Germline loops: CDR1 DFQATT, CDR2 SNEGSKA (reference sequence). The CDR3 coding sequence is TGCAGTGCTAGACGTACAGGCGGGGCACAATACAATGAGCAGTTCTTC. Its protein product is CSARRTGGAQYNEQFF.

This clonotype was recorded many times. The J gene is TRBJ2-1, the V gene TRBV20-1; D gene ambiguous. This CDR3 is built from 15 residues. Germline V CDR1 and CDR2: DFQATT, SNEGSKA (reference sequence). Trimming took off 2 bases at V and 0 bases at J, with 11 bases between the two ends. CDR3 coding DNA: TGCAGTGCTAGAATTCTCGCTGCCTCCTACAATGAGCAGTTCTTC. Amino acid sequence: CSARILAASYNEQFF.

This clonotype was recorded a few times. The chain is built from TRBV12-3 or TRBV12-4 and TRBJ1-5; D not certain. This CDR3 is 13 amino acids long. Trimming removed 1 base from V and 7 bases from J, with 8 bases in between. CDR3 nucleotides: TGTGCCAGCAGTTTAGGGGCGGAACAGCCCCAGCATTTT. Translated: CASSLGAEQPQHF.

The chain couples TRBV2 to TRBJ1-1, with 8 bases identical to TRBD1. Germline loops: CDR1 SNHLY, CDR2 FYNNEI. The trim removed 6 bases at V and 2 bases at J, leaving 8 bases unmatched. CDR3 length equals 15 residues. The CDR3 nucleotides read TGTGCCAGCAGGGAGGACAGGGCAGAAAACACTGAAGCTTTCTTT. Its protein product is CASREDRAENTEAFF.

This chain connects TRBV29-1 to TRBJ1-1; D gene uncertain. CDR1 SQVTM and CDR2 ANQGSEA come from the germline V gene. This CDR3 is 13 amino acids long. The germline V and J ends were trimmed by 7 bases and 1 base, with 13 bases remaining between them. The CDR3: CSAYGLENTEAFF. The DNA of the CDR3 is TGCAGCGCCTATGGACTGGAGAACACTGAAGCTTTCTTT.

This clonotype showed up just a few times. This chain links TRBV5-4 with TRBJ2-1, with a possible D match to TRBD2 (6 bases). The V end was cut by 4 bases, the J end by 6 bases, with 14 bases between. This CDR3 spans 14 amino acids. Germline CDR1 reads SGHNT; CDR2 reads YYREEE (reference sequence). Written as DNA, the CDR3 is TGTGCCAGCAGCCCCGGACGGGACTTCAATGAGCAGTTCTTC. As protein: CASSPGRDFNEQFF. Full variable domain (outside the CDR3, taken from reference TRBV5-4 and TRBJ2-1): ETGVTQSPTHLIKTRGQQVTLRCSSQSGHNTVSWYQQALGQGPQFIFQYYREEENGRGNFPPRFSGLQFPNYSSELNVNALELDDSALYLCASSPGRDFNEQFFGPGTRLTVL.

This clonotype was counted only a few times. V is TRBV27 and J is TRBJ2-7; D might be TRBD2 (7 bases). Trimming removed 5 bases at V and 2 bases at J, with 13 bases between. The CDR3 has 14 amino acids. Germline V CDR1 and CDR2: MNHEY, SMNVEV (reference sequence). The CDR3 nucleotides read TGTGCCAGCAGTCCGGGGGGCCAAACCTACGAGCAGTACTTC. As protein: CASSPGGQTYEQYF.

This clonotype was recorded a few times. V and J are TRBV7-9 and TRBJ2-3; TRBD2 might be the D (5 bases). CDR1 and CDR2 (germline): SEHNR, FQNEAQ (reference sequence). Trimming stripped 8 bases from V and 5 bases from J, with 20 bases between. The CDR3 runs 15 residues. CDR3 amino acids: CASASHAAGGDTQYF. The CDR3 region has the DNA TGTGCCAGCGCCTCCCATGCGGCGGGCGGAGATACGCAGTATTTT.

This clonotype has more than one count but fewer than ten. The V gene is TRBV7-3, the J gene TRBJ1-1; 8 nucleotides match TRBD1. This CDR3 is 14 amino acids long. Unmatched junction bases numbered 7, after V lost 5 bases and J lost 5 bases. Germline loops: CDR1 SGHTA, CDR2 FQGTGA. CDR3 coding DNA: TGTGCCAGCAGCCCAGGGGGCGCGGGTACTGAAGCTTTCTTT. It translates to CASSPGGAGTEAFF.

The rearrangement uses TRBV6-6 and TRBJ2-7, with 9 bases lining up with TRBD1. There are 14 residues in the CDR3. CDR1 is MNHNY and CDR2 is SVGAGI in the germline V gene (reference sequence). V shed 6 bases, J shed 4 bases, and the junction held 7 bases outside the gene matches. The CDR3 protein is CASRKGTGTYEQYF. The CDR3 DNA reads TGTGCCAGCAGAAAAGGGACAGGGACGTACGAGCAGTACTTC.

This clonotype showed up just a few times. The V and J genes are TRBV11-2 and TRBJ2-5; D is possibly TRBD1 (5 bases). The V gene lost 4 bases and the J gene lost 2 bases, with 11 bases spanning the gap. Germline V gene data show CDR1 as SGHAT and CDR2 as FQNNGV. The CDR3 covers 14 residues. CDR3 bases: TGTGCCAGCAGCTCCACGACAGATCAAGAGACCCAGTACTTC. It encodes CASSSTTDQETQYF.

In its sample, this clonotype was seen many times. This sequence joins TRBV5-1 and TRBJ2-2, with unresolved D. The CDR3 totals 17 residues. Germline V gives CDR1 SGHRS, CDR2 YFSETQ. Deletions cut 0 bases from V and 4 bases from J, with 16 bases between. The CDR3 coding sequence is TGCGCCAGCAGCTTGGGGTTTGGTGTAGCCAGCACCGGGGAGCTGTTTTTT. Protein product: CASSLGFGVASTGELFF.

This clonotype was counted only a few times. CDR3 coding DNA: TGTGCCAGCAGCCAAGAGGTCCGGGCTCAGCCCCAGCATTTT. Its protein product is CASSQEVRAQPQHF. The rearrangement joins TRBV3-1 to TRBJ1-5; D ambiguous. From germline, CDR1 is LGHDT and CDR2 YNNKEL (reference sequence). The CDR3 contains 14 residues. The ends were cut back, 0 bases at V and 6 bases at J, with 9 bases in the middle. Filled out from reference TRBV3-1 and TRBJ1-5, the complete variable domain reads DTAVSQTPKYLVTQMGNDKSIKCEQNLGHDTMYWYKQDSKKFLKIMFSYNNKELIINETVPNRFSPKSPDKAHLNLHINSLELGDSAVYFCASSQEVRAQPQHFGDGTRLSIL.

This clonotype has a count of ten or more. V and J are TRBV27 and TRBJ1-5; 9 bases map to TRBD1. J was trimmed by 3 bases and V by 6 bases; bases with no gene match: 12. This CDR3 comprises 17 residues. From germline, CDR1 is MNHEY and CDR2 SMNVEV (reference sequence). CDR3 sequence reads: CASRPSPRTGDNQPQHF. The CDR3 bases are TGTGCCAGCAGGCCCTCGCCCCGGACAGGGGACAATCAGCCCCAGCATTTT.

The chain joins TRBV4-3 to TRBJ1-1; D gene ambiguous. CDR1 and CDR2 from the germline V gene are LGHNA and YSLEER. The ends were cut back, 0 bases at V and 1 base at J, with 9 bases in the middle. The CDR3 is 15 residues long. The CDR3 coding sequence is TGCGCCAGCAGCCAAGAATGGGCCCCGAACACTGAAGCTTTCTTT. Protein sequence: CASSQEWAPNTEAFF.

The V gene is TRBV7-2, the J gene TRBJ2-1, with 7 bases aligning to TRBD2. This CDR3 comprises 14 residues. J gave up 9 bases and V 5 bases, and 10 bases lay outside the gene matches. Germline CDR1 is SGHTA and CDR2 is FQGNSA. The CDR3 nucleotides are TGTGCCAGCAGCGCGAGACTAGCCCAGACTGAGCAGTTCTTC. Amino acids: CASSARLAQTEQFF.

There are a few counts of this clonotype. The rearrangement links TRBV15 to TRBJ1-6, with no clear D. V was pared by 0 bases and J by 8 bases, with 14 bases between. The CDR3 runs to 16 residues. The germline V gene has CDR1 LNHNV and CDR2 YYDKDF (reference sequence). CDR3 bases: TGTGCCACCAGCAGAGATGATTGGGCAGGACATTCACCCCTCCACTTT. Translated, it gives CATSRDDWAGHSPLHF.

The chain couples TRBV20-1 to TRBJ2-7; D is possibly TRBD1 (6 bases). Looked up from germline, CDR1 is DFQATT and CDR2 is SNEGSKA (reference sequence). The CDR3 has 13 amino acids. Trimming cost V 2 bases and J 6 bases, with 14 bases left between them. CDR3 loop: CSARTGWVGEQYF. The CDR3 DNA is TGCAGTGCTAGAACAGGGTGGGTAGGCGAGCAGTACTTC.